These 30 T cell receptor beta chains originate from one sample sequenced in a study of OX40 agonist ivuxolimab in advanced cancers. Generated by immunoSEQ multiplex PCR, the TCRdb table keeps only in-frame clones and is missing some. The sample has approximately 70,000 clones; around nine tenths are singletons. Sequenced here: CD4+ or CD8+ T cells sorted from blood, sampled in a trial of the OX40 agonist ivuxolimab. Every receptor here comes from an adult with an advanced solid tumor such as melanoma, head and neck, liver or kidney cancer.

The chain has TRBV11-3 and TRBJ2-1; 10 nucleotides match TRBD2. The trim removed 4 bases at V and 0 bases at J, leaving 15 bases unmatched. Germline V gene sequence: CDR1 SGHNT, CDR2 YENEEA. The CDR3 runs to 20 residues. The CDR3 coding sequence is TGTGCCAGCAGCTCATCATGGGCCGGAGCGGGAGGGAACTCCTACAATGAGCAGTTCTTC. Translated: CASSSSWAGAGGNSYNEQFF.

The rearrangement links TRBV4-1 to TRBJ1-2, with TRBD1 matching 7 bases. The CDR3 loop spans 15 amino acids. Germline V gene lookup returns CDR1 MGHRA and CDR2 YSYEKL. Germline trimming cut 1 base from V and 5 bases from J; bases unmatched to any gene: 7. The CDR3 spells CASSQVSTGAYGYTF. In DNA form, the CDR3 reads TGCGCCAGCAGCCAAGTGAGCACAGGGGCATATGGCTACACCTTC.

In its sample, this clone was seen once. The chain uses TRBV2 and TRBJ2-7; D remains ambiguous. CDR3 size: 12 residues. Germline V gene lookup returns CDR1 SNHLY and CDR2 FYNNEI. With 6 bases removed from V and 0 bases from J, the gap between germline ends came to 6 bases. The CDR3 coding sequence is TGTGCCAGCAGCGTATACTCCTACGAGCAGTACTTC. Translated: CASSVYSYEQYF.

This chain links TRBV18 with TRBJ1-4, with D possibly being TRBD1 (5 bases). The CDR3 length is 14 residues. V lost 3 bases and J 5 bases, leaving 10 bases between the germline ends. In germline, CDR1 is KGHSH, CDR2 LQKENI. CDR3 residues: CASSPGTGNEKLFF. The CDR3 region has the DNA TGTGCCAGCTCACCTGGGACTGGGAATGAAAAACTGTTTTTT.

V is TRBV15 and J is TRBJ1-5; a possible D gene is TRBD1 (6 bases). V gave up 0 bases and J gave up 4 bases, with 10 bases separating them. CDR1 is LNHNV, CDR2 YYDKDF, per germline (reference sequence). The CDR3 extends over 15 amino acids. Here the CDR3 reads CATSRDRGINQPQHF. The CDR3 coding sequence is TGTGCCACCAGCAGAGACAGGGGAATAAATCAGCCCCAGCATTTT.

V and J are TRBV6-6 and TRBJ1-1, with D perhaps matching TRBD1 (5 bases). CDR3 length: 13 amino acids. Between the trimmed V and J ends, which lost 4 bases and 1 base, there was a span of 7 bases. The V gene's germline CDR1 is MNHNY and CDR2 SVGAGI (reference sequence). CDR3 sequence: CASSWDPNTEAFF. The CDR3 bases are TGTGCCAGCAGTTGGGACCCGAACACTGAAGCTTTCTTT.

The CDR3 DNA follows: TGTGCCAGCAGTTATAGCCTAAACCGCCCACGGTACACTGAAGCTTTCTTT. It is translated as CASSYSLNRPRYTEAFF. The chain couples TRBV13 to TRBJ1-1; no definite D call. The CDR3 extends over 17 amino acids. Germline V lookup: CDR1 PRHDT, CDR2 FYEKMQ (reference sequence). V was clipped by 6 bases and J by 3 bases, with 23 bases between them. The variable domain in full, completed from reference TRBV13 and TRBJ1-1, reads AAGVIQSPRHLIKEKRETATLKCYPIPRHDTVYWYQQGPGQDPQFLISFYEKMQSDKGSIPDRFSAQQFSDYHSELNMSSLELGDSALYFCASSYSLNRPRYTEAFFGQGTRLTVV.

The J gene is TRBJ2-2, the V gene TRBV6-1, with TRBD1 matching 10 bases. The CDR3 is made up of 15 amino acids. Germline-derived CDR1 and CDR2 are MNHNS and SASEGT. J was trimmed by 7 bases and V by 7 bases; bases with no gene match: 9. The CDR3 region is CASIPGQGTFGELFF. Here the CDR3 DNA reads TGTGCCAGCATCCCGGGACAGGGGACTTTCGGGGAGCTGTTTTTT.

This chain uses TRBV9 with TRBJ2-2, with TRBD2 matching over 8 bases. This CDR3 spans 15 amino acids. Trimming at V came to 4 bases and at J to 1 base, leaving 3 bases not matched to a gene. In germline, CDR1 is SGDLS, CDR2 YYNGEE. The DNA for the CDR3 is TGTGCCAGCAGCCTAGCGGGTTTGAACACCGGGGAGCTGTTTTTT. Its protein is CASSLAGLNTGELFF.

The chain joins TRBV27 to TRBJ2-1; 7 nucleotides align to TRBD1. The CDR3 length is 14 residues. Germline V CDR1 and CDR2: MNHEY, SMNVEV (reference sequence). J was trimmed by 7 bases and V by 5 bases; bases with no gene match: 8. CDR3 region: CASSPLDRENEQFF. The CDR3 DNA reads as TGTGCCAGCAGTCCTCTAGACAGGGAAAATGAGCAGTTCTTC.

The V call is TRBV5-1, the J call TRBJ2-3; D remains ambiguous. The CDR3 spans 17 residues. Germline V lookup: CDR1 SGHRS, CDR2 YFSETQ. Trimming removed 0 bases at V and 0 bases at J, with 14 bases between. The CDR3 spells CASSLVFQLKSTDTQYF. Here the CDR3 DNA reads TGCGCCAGCAGCTTGGTGTTTCAGTTGAAGAGCACAGATACGCAGTATTTT.

This rearrangement joins TRBV30 to TRBJ2-2; possibly TRBD1 for D (5 bases). Looked up from germline, CDR1 is GTSNPN and CDR2 is SVGIG (reference sequence). The CDR3 runs 15 residues. V was cut by 0 bases and J by 6 bases, with 14 bases left in between. CDR3 DNA: TGTGCCTGGAGTGTGGTCCCAGGGTCGGCCGGGGAGCTGTTTTTT. This encodes CAWSVVPGSAGELFF. The full variable domain, in which reference TRBV30 and TRBJ2-2 provide the parts outside the CDR3, is SQTIHQWPATLVQPVGSPLSLECTVEGTSNPNLYWYRQAAGRGLQLLFYSVGIGQISSEVPQNLSASRPQDRQFILSSKKLLLSDSGFYLCAWSVVPGSAGELFFGEGSRLTVL.

CDR3 sequence reads: CASSVTGAGELFF. In DNA, the CDR3 is TGTGCCAGCAGTGTAACAGGCGCCGGGGAGCTGTTTTTT. V usage is TRBV2 and J usage is TRBJ2-2; D is perhaps TRBD1 (5 bases). Germline V lookup: CDR1 SNHLY, CDR2 FYNNEI. Deletions cut 4 bases from V and 6 bases from J, with 9 bases between. The length of the CDR3 is 13 residues.

V and J are TRBV11-2 and TRBJ2-5, with 12 positions matching TRBD2. V trimming: 7 bases; J trimming: 2 bases; junction bases outside the gene matches: 8. Germline V gene sequence: CDR1 SGHAT, CDR2 FQNNGV. The CDR3 extends over 16 amino acids. In DNA, the CDR3 is TGTGCCAGCAATAAACTAGCGGGAGGAGGACAAGAGACCCAGTACTTC. Its protein is CASNKLAGGGQETQYF.

V is TRBV4-1 and J is TRBJ2-7; tentatively, D is TRBD1 (7 bases). This CDR3 spans 14 amino acids. V lost 5 bases, J lost 3 bases, and 14 bases lay in between. Germline loops: CDR1 MGHRA, CDR2 YSYEKL. DNA for the CDR3: TGCGCCAGCAGCGCCGCGGGACAGAGCTACGAGCAGTACTTC. Translation gives CASSAAGQSYEQYF.

J is TRBJ1-1 and V is TRBV19; the D gene is possibly TRBD1 (6 bases). This CDR3 comprises 13 residues. The V gene lost 6 bases and the J gene lost 3 bases, with 11 bases spanning the gap. Germline loops: CDR1 LNHDA, CDR2 SQIVND (reference sequence). The CDR3 loop reads CASSLQGHTEAFF. DNA for the CDR3: TGTGCCAGTAGCCTACAGGGTCACACTGAAGCTTTCTTT.

The V call is TRBV28, the J call TRBJ2-3, with TRBD1 as a possible D gene (6 bases). V was shortened by 2 bases and J by 0 bases, with 9 bases between the two germline ends. CDR1 is MDHEN, CDR2 SYDVKM, per germline. The CDR3 loop spans 15 amino acids. This chain's CDR3 is CASSLGGTSTDTQYF. CDR3 nucleotide sequence: TGTGCCAGCAGTTTAGGGGGCACTAGCACAGATACGCAGTATTTT.

This chain joins TRBV27 and TRBJ2-1, with D possibly matching TRBD2 (6 bases). This CDR3 contains 15 residues. Germline V CDR1 and CDR2: MNHEY, SMNVEV (reference sequence). V lost 7 bases and J 8 bases, leaving 21 bases between the germline ends. The CDR3, as DNA: TGTGCCAGCAATATACTCGGGGGTACCCTAGATGAGCAGTTCTTC. This sequence encodes CASNILGGTLDEQFF.

This clone was counted a few times. The chain recombines TRBV7-9 with TRBJ2-1; 8 bases agree with TRBD2. J was trimmed by 7 bases and V by 2 bases; bases with no gene match: 4. The CDR3 contains 14 residues. Germline CDR1 reads SEHNR; CDR2 reads FQNEAQ (reference sequence). CDR3 in amino acids: CASSLTGGLNEQFF. CDR3 bases: TGTGCCAGCAGCTTAACGGGAGGGCTTAATGAGCAGTTCTTC.

Only one count was recorded for this clone. The chain joins TRBV27 to TRBJ2-7; 8 nucleotides agree with TRBD1. Germline lookup yields CDR1 MNHEY and CDR2 SMNVEV (reference sequence). Unmatched junction bases numbered 15, after V lost 5 bases and J lost 3 bases. The CDR3 loop spans 17 amino acids. The CDR3 region has the DNA TGTGCCAGCAGTCCATTGGGGCCAGGGGGCGATTTCTACGAGCAGTACTTC. Amino acid sequence: CASSPLGPGGDFYEQYF.

The CDR3 loop reads CASSEPYGTPDGYTF. The CDR3 DNA follows: TGTGCCAGCAGCGAGCCCTATGGGACACCGGATGGCTACACCTTC. The rearrangement links TRBV13 to TRBJ1-2; the D gene is possibly TRBD1 (6 bases). CDR1 PRHDT and CDR2 FYEKMQ come from the germline V gene (reference sequence). V lost 5 bases to trimming and J lost 6 bases, with 19 bases between them. The CDR3 runs to 15 residues.

The chain links TRBV5-6 to TRBJ2-7; D remains ambiguous. The ends were cut back, 2 bases at V and 3 bases at J, with 3 bases in the middle. Germline CDR1 is SGHDT and CDR2 is YYEEEE. There are 11 residues in the CDR3. The CDR3 DNA sequence: TGTGCCAGCAGCTTTGGCTACGAGCAGTACTTC. Its translation: CASSFGYEQYF.

The chain employs TRBV28 and TRBJ1-5; D remains unclear. V gave up 4 bases and J gave up 5 bases, with 3 bases separating them. CDR1 and CDR2 (germline): MDHEN, SYDVKM. The CDR3 extends over 11 amino acids. The CDR3 spells CASSSDQPQHF. The DNA for the CDR3 is TGTGCCAGCAGTTCCGATCAGCCCCAGCATTTT.

The chain links TRBV19 to TRBJ2-7; D remains unclear. This CDR3 spans 16 amino acids. Germline lookup yields CDR1 LNHDA and CDR2 SQIVND (reference sequence). Trimming pared 5 bases from V and 0 bases from J, leaving 17 bases between. The CDR3 DNA sequence: TGTGCCAGTAGTCCTCTTAAGGGCAAGAGCTCCTACGAGCAGTACTTC. It specifies CASSPLKGKSSYEQYF. Based on the CDR3 plus reference TRBV19 and TRBJ2-7, the full variable domain is DGGITQSPKYLFRKEGQNVTLSCEQNLNHDAMYWYRQDPGQGLRLIYYSQIVNDFQKGDIAEGYSVSREKKESFPLTVTSAQKNPTAFYLCASSPLKGKSSYEQYFGPGTRLTVT.

The chain links TRBV4-3 to TRBJ2-3; the match to TRBD1 covers 7 bases. V was clipped by 1 base and J by 3 bases; unmatched bases: 10. The CDR3 runs to 17 residues. Germline V gene data show CDR1 as LGHNA and CDR2 as YSLEER. The CDR3 region is CASSQATTGAWTDTQYF. As DNA, the CDR3 is TGCGCCAGCAGCCAAGCCACAACAGGGGCATGGACAGATACGCAGTATTTT.

This clone was recorded once. The chain recombines TRBV6-6 with TRBJ1-4; D might be TRBD1 (6 bases). The V gene's germline CDR1 is MNHNY and CDR2 SVGAGI (reference sequence). The V gene lost 0 bases and the J gene lost 7 bases, with 15 bases spanning the gap. This CDR3 is built from 16 residues. CDR3 coding DNA: TGTGCCAGCAGTTACTCCGGTGGGGCAGGGGCTGAAAAACTGTTTTTT. It yields the protein CASSYSGGAGAEKLFF.

This chain joins TRBV5-6 and TRBJ1-1, with D perhaps matching TRBD1 (5 bases). Germline V CDR1 and CDR2: SGHDT, YYEEEE. V dropped 0 bases and J dropped 0 bases, with 9 bases sitting between them. The CDR3 spans 15 residues. The CDR3 is CASSLEGTLNTEAFF. The DNA of the CDR3 is TGTGCCAGCAGCTTGGAGGGGACGTTGAACACTGAAGCTTTCTTT.

This clone was observed once. The V and J genes are TRBV11-2 and TRBJ2-7, with no clear D. Germline CDR1 reads SGHAT; CDR2 reads FQNNGV. V lost 0 bases, J lost 0 bases, and 6 bases lay in between. The CDR3 spans 14 residues. The CDR3 coding sequence is TGTGCCAGCAGCTTAGAGCGCTTCTCCTACGAGCAGTACTTC. This sequence encodes CASSLERFSYEQYF. Using reference TRBV11-2 and TRBJ2-7 for the parts outside the CDR3, the full variable domain is EAGVAQSPRYKIIEKRQSVAFWCNPISGHATLYWYQQILGQGPKLLIQFQNNGVVDDSQLPKDRFSAERLKGVDSTLKIQPAKLEDSAVYLCASSLERFSYEQYFGPGTRLTVT.

This sequence joins TRBV4-2 and TRBJ2-1, with D hard to call. The CDR3 is made up of 14 amino acids. The germline V gene encodes CDR1 LGHNA and CDR2 YNFKEQ. The V end lost 0 bases, the J end lost 5 bases, and 8 bases lay between the germline ends. The CDR3 loop is CASSQELPDNEQFF. CDR3 nucleotide sequence: TGTGCCAGCAGCCAAGAGTTACCGGACAATGAGCAGTTCTTC.

The chain joins TRBV6-4 to TRBJ1-5, with unresolved D. Trimming took off 6 bases at V and 6 bases at J, with 12 bases between the two ends. Looked up from germline, CDR1 is MRHNA and CDR2 is SNTAGT. The CDR3 has 13 amino acids. The CDR3 DNA is TGTGCCAGCAGAGCTACGGAAACTCAGCCCCAGCATTTT. It codes for CASRATETQPQHF.